This passage covers 12 T cell receptor beta chains from one sample sequenced in a study of T cells after yellow fever vaccination. One entry per CDR3 protein, called by TCRdb with MiXCR from the 5' RACE reads. The table has 180,000 or so distinct CDR3 sequences, approximately 10% seen once; the top ten hold about 38%. The source material was CD8+ T cells sorted from PBMCs, sampled 15 days after the yellow fever booster vaccination. The source is a man aged 18 to 30 who received the YFV17D yellow fever vaccine.

This clonotype has only a few counts. The chain has TRBV6-6 and TRBJ1-6; D uncertain. The V and J ends lost 8 bases and 7 bases respectively, with 12 bases between them. The CDR3 totals 13 residues. Germline CDR1 and CDR2: MNHNY and SVGAGI (reference sequence). The CDR3 protein is CASHPTVNSPLHF. As DNA, the CDR3 is TGTGCCAGCCACCCTACGGTGAATTCACCCCTCCACTTT.

This clonotype was detected a few times. The chain links TRBV2 to TRBJ2-7; D ambiguous. The V gene lost 4 bases and the J gene lost 3 bases, with 4 bases spanning the gap. The CDR3 sequence is 11 residues long. CDR1 is SNHLY, CDR2 FYNNEI, per germline. The CDR3 loop is CASSVDYEQYV. DNA of the CDR3: TGTGCCAGCAGTGTAGACTACGAGCAGTACGTC.

A few counts support this clonotype. V and J are TRBV27 and TRBJ2-1; a weak D match, TRBD2 (7 bases). Germline assignment: CDR1 MNHEY and CDR2 SMNVEV (reference sequence). Between the trimmed V and J ends, which lost 4 bases and 4 bases, there was a span of 14 bases. There are 15 residues in the CDR3. CDR3 protein: CASSSPGGEYNEQFF. CDR3 in DNA: TGTGCCAGCAGTTCTCCGGGGGGCGAATACAATGAGCAGTTCTTC.

The sample holds many counts of this clonotype. The chain carries TRBV7-9 and TRBJ1-1, with D possibly TRBD1 on 5 matching bases. Germline V gene sequence: CDR1 SEHNR, CDR2 FQNEAQ (reference sequence). There are 14 residues in the CDR3. V was trimmed by 7 bases and J by 4 bases, leaving 16 bases between them. CDR3 bases: TGTGCCAGCACCCGGGACGGGACCTTCACTGAAGCTTTCTTT. Amino acid sequence: CASTRDGTFTEAFF.

The chain joins TRBV7-3 to TRBJ2-5, with 9 bases identical to TRBD2. Germline CDR1 is SGHTA and CDR2 is FQGTGA. V shed 5 bases, J shed 5 bases, and the junction held 9 bases outside the gene matches. The CDR3 is made up of 15 amino acids. CDR3 in DNA: TGTGCCAGCAGCCCCGGGGGACTAGCCGGGGAGACCCAGTACTTC. Protein product: CASSPGGLAGETQYF. Supplemented by reference TRBV7-3 and TRBJ2-5, the full variable domain reads GAGVSQTPSNKVTEKGKYVELRCDPISGHTALYWYRQSLGQGPEFLIYFQGTGAADDSGLPNDRFFAVRPEGSVSTLKIQRTERGDSAVYLCASSPGGLAGETQYFGPGTRLLVL.

V gene TRBV7-9 combines with J gene TRBJ1-6; the D gene is possibly TRBD1 (5 bases). V was trimmed by 6 bases and J by 0 bases, leaving 12 bases between them. CDR1 and CDR2 (germline): SEHNR, FQNEAQ (reference sequence). This CDR3 is built from 16 residues. DNA of the CDR3: TGTGCCAGCAGTCGACAGTCTAGCTCCTATAATTCACCCCTCCACTTT. Translating it yields CASSRQSSSYNSPLHF. Full variable domain (missing parts from reference TRBV7-9 and TRBJ1-6): DTGVSQNPRHKITKRGQNVTFRCDPISEHNRLYWYRQTLGQGPEFLTYFQNEAQLEKSRLLSDRFSAERPKGSFSTLEIQRTEQGDSAMYLCASSRQSSSYNSPLHFGNGTRLTVT.

The rearrangement uses TRBV5-4 and TRBJ2-1, with 7 nucleotides matching TRBD2. The germline V gene encodes CDR1 SGHNT and CDR2 YYREEE (reference sequence). This CDR3 contains 14 residues. V shed 7 bases, J shed 7 bases, and the junction held 11 bases outside the gene matches. The CDR3 DNA reads as TGTGCCAGCCCCCCGGCGGGGGAAGGGAATGAGCAGTTCTTC. This translates into CASPPAGEGNEQFF.

V and J are TRBV7-9 and TRBJ1-1; no reliable D call. Between the trimmed V and J ends, which lost 4 bases and 0 bases, there was a span of 9 bases. The CDR3 has 14 amino acids. CDR1 is SEHNR, CDR2 FQNEAQ, per germline (reference sequence). CDR3 nucleotide sequence: TGTGCCAGCAGCTCCGCGCCTTTGAACACTGAAGCTTTCTTT. Amino acid sequence: CASSSAPLNTEAFF.

This clonotype was recorded many times. The chain has TRBV5-1 and TRBJ1-6, with TRBD1 matching over 10 bases. Germline CDR1 is SGHRS and CDR2 is YFSETQ. V shed 2 bases and J 7 bases; nucleotides not matched to a gene: 6. The CDR3 contains 16 residues. The CDR3 nucleotides read TGCGCCAGCAGCTTTTATCTGACAGGGGGCAATTCACCCCTCCACTTT. It yields the protein CASSFYLTGGNSPLHF.

This clonotype was seen more than once but under ten times. This sequence joins TRBV21-1 and TRBJ2-5; the DNA was not used to check the table's D call, TRBD1. TRBV21-1 corresponds to a pseudogene. CDR3 length equals 15 residues. The CDR3 DNA reads TGTGCCAGCAGCAAACCCCGACAGCTTGAGGAGACCCAGTACTTC. This codes for CASSKPRQLEETQYF.

This chain links TRBV29-1 with TRBJ2-1; 8 bases line up with TRBD1. Looked up from germline, CDR1 is SQVTM and CDR2 is ANQGSEA. The ends lost 1 base at V and 8 bases at J; junction bases unmatched: 1. The CDR3 length is 12 residues. The CDR3 here is CSVEAGGDEQFF. CDR3 coding DNA: TGCAGCGTTGAAGCAGGGGGCGATGAGCAGTTCTTC.

This chain connects TRBV11-1 to TRBJ2-2; 12 nucleotides match TRBD2. The V segment lost 5 bases and the J segment 3 bases; nucleotides outside the gene matches: 4. The CDR3 loop spans 16 amino acids. The germline V gene encodes CDR1 SGHAT and CDR2 FQDESV (reference sequence). The CDR3 DNA follows: TGTGCCAGCAGCCCGTGGACTAGCGGGGACACCGGGGAGCTGTTTTTT. This encodes CASSPWTSGDTGELFF.